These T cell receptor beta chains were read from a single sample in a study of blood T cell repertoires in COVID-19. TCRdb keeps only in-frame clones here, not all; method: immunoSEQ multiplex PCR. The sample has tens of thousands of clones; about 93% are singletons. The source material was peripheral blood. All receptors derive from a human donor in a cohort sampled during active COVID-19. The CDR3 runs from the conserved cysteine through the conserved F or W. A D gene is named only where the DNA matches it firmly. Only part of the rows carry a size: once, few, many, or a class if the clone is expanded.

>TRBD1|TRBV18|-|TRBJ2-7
CASFSPRTGFYEQYF
TGTGCCAGTTTCAGCCCCCGGACAGGGTTCTACGAGCAGTACTTC
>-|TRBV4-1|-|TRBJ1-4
CASSQGLGSRANEKLFF
TGCGCCAGCAGCCAAGGGCTTGGGTCCAGGGCTAATGAAAAACTGTTTTTT
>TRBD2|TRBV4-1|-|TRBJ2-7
CASSQGGSYEQYF
TGCGCCAGCAGCCAGGGGGGGTCCTACGAGCAGTACTTC
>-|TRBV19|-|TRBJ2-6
CASSISSSGANVLTF
TGTGCCAGTAGTATCTCCAGCTCTGGGGCCAACGTCCTGACTTTC
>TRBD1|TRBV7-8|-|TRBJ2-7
CASSTDTTGGLGYEQYF
TGTGCCAGCAGCACGGACACGACAGGGGGTCTTGGCTACGAGCAGTACTTC
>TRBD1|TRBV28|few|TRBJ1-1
CASSQTGDLTEAFF
TGTGCCAGCAGTCAAACAGGGGATTTGACTGAAGCTTTCTTT
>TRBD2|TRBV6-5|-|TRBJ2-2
CAITVAGGTGELFF
TGTGCCATTACCGTAGCGGGGGGCACCGGGGAGCTGTTTTTT
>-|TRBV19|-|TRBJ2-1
CASTPVGEGFNEQFF
TGTGCCAGTACCCCAGTCGGTGAGGGTTTCAATGAGCAGTTCTTC
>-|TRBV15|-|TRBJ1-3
CATGRAAPAAGNTIYF
TGTGCCACCGGGAGAGCTGCCCCTGCAGCGGGAAACACCATATATTTT
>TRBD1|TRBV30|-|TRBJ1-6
CASETGQGHFF
TGTGCCTCAGAAACGGGACAGGGGCATTTTTTT
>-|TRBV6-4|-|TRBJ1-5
CASSAPKNVVYNQPQHF
TGTGCCAGCAGTGCCCCTAAAAATGTAGTATACAATCAGCCCCAGCATTTT
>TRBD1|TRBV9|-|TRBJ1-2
CASSLPRQGANGYTF
TGTGCCAGCAGCCTGCCACGACAGGGGGCAAATGGCTACACCTTC
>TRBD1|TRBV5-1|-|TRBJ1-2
CASSRGQYNGYTF
TGCGCCAGCAGCCGGGGACAGTATAATGGCTACACCTTC
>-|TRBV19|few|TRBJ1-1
CASSIDRDTEAFF
TGTGCCAGTAGTATAGACAGGGACACTGAAGCTTTCTTT